The rows below give T cell receptor beta chains drawn from one sample of a study of identical twins. Using its own MiXCR run on the 5' RACE reads, TCRdb lists one record per CDR3 protein. Altogether 450,000 to 500,000 distinct CDR3 sequences are present, 13% to 15% being singletons, with the ten largest covering about 0.97%. This sample was shared with a second study, whose subject was yellow fever vaccine responses in identical twins.

The specimen was CD4+ T cells sorted from blood. Every receptor here comes from a woman younger than 30 in good health. The CDR3 runs from the conserved cysteine through the conserved F or W. D genes are given only for firm matches. Expanded clones are given a class, and other clones once, few, many or no size at all.

D gene	V gene	clone size	J gene	CDR3 protein	CDR3 DNA
-	TRBV12-3/TRBV12-4	many	TRBJ1-2	CASSSVQGYTF	TGTGCCAGCAGTTCCGTACAGGGCTACACCTTC
TRBD1	TRBV4-3	-	TRBJ2-1	CASSPLFGTATHNEQFF	TGCGCCAGCAGCCCCTTGTTCGGGACAGCTACACACAATGAGCAGTTCTTC
-	TRBV28	-	TRBJ2-2	CASQFMPNTGELFF	TGTGCCAGTCAGTTTATGCCGAACACCGGGGAGCTGTTTTTT
-	TRBV10-3	-	TRBJ2-5	CAISGTGTQETQYF	TGTGCCATCAGTGGAACAGGGACCCAAGAGACCCAGTACTTC
TRBD1	TRBV29-1	few	TRBJ1-1	CSAWDRGSTEAFF	TGCAGCGCTTGGGACAGGGGGAGCACTGAAGCTTTCTTT
-	TRBV3-1	few	TRBJ1-1	CASSQEGIQGRTEAFF	TGTGCCAGCAGCCAAGAGGGAATCCAGGGGCGCACTGAAGCTTTCTTT
-	TRBV7-2	-	TRBJ2-1	CASSIPGLANVGQFF	TGTGCCAGCAGCATACCGGGACTCGCTAATGTAGGGCAGTTCTTC
-	TRBV20-1	-	TRBJ2-1	CSARDRQPSSYNEQFF	TGCAGTGCTAGAGACCGCCAACCGAGCTCCTACAATGAGCAGTTCTTC
-	TRBV6-5	many	TRBJ1-1	CASSYSAGMRTEAFF	TGTGCCAGCAGTTACTCGGCGGGGATGAGAACTGAAGCTTTCTTT
-	TRBV20-1	few	TRBJ1-2	CSARVRADYGYTF	TGCAGTGCTAGAGTAAGGGCGGACTATGGCTACACCTTC
-	TRBV6-2/TRBV6-3	few	TRBJ2-5	CASSYLIQETQYF	TGTGCCAGCAGTTACCTAATCCAAGAGACCCAGTACTTC
-	TRBV19	-	TRBJ1-2	CASSRTASNYGYTF	TGTGCCAGTAGCAGGACAGCCTCTAACTATGGCTACACCTTC
-	TRBV7-2	many	TRBJ2-1	CASRVKGGTSPNEQFF	TGTGCCAGCAGAGTAAAGGGGGGGACCTCTCCCAATGAGCAGTTCTTC
-	TRBV7-9	few	TRBJ1-1	CASSLAPVWNTEAFF	TGTGCCAGCAGCTTAGCCCCCGTGTGGAACACTGAAGCTTTCTTT
-	TRBV7-6	many	TRBJ2-1	CASSPEPRNNEQFF	TGTGCCAGCAGCCCAGAACCCAGAAACAATGAGCAGTTCTTC
TRBD1	TRBV6-5	few	TRBJ1-5	CASINTGTGVQPQHF	TGTGCCAGCATTAACACCGGGACAGGGGTTCAGCCCCAGCATTTT
TRBD1	TRBV14	-	TRBJ2-2	CASSQGGGTGGFANTGELFF	TGTGCCAGCAGCCAAGGAGGGGGTACAGGGGGCTTTGCGAACACCGGGGAGCTGTTTTTT
TRBD2	TRBV6-1	-	TRBJ2-1	CASTSGRPYNEQFF	TGTGCCAGCACTAGCGGGAGGCCCTACAATGAGCAGTTCTTC
TRBD2	TRBV5-1	many	TRBJ2-4	CASSLDASGAKNIQYF	TGCGCCAGCAGCTTGGATGCTAGCGGGGCCAAAAACATTCAGTACTTC
-	TRBV5-5	-	TRBJ1-4	CASSLVQGWEKLFF	TGTGCCAGCAGCTTGGTACAGGGATGGGAAAAACTGTTTTTT
-	TRBV29-1	few	TRBJ2-1	CSVGLGAANNEQFF	TGCAGCGTGGGGTTGGGAGCGGCTAACAATGAGCAGTTCTTC
-	TRBV25-1	many	TRBJ2-7	CASTSNYEQYF	TGTGCCAGCACCTCTAACTACGAGCAGTACTTC
-	TRBV21-1	-	TRBJ2-5	CASRDGTSGRNFDETQYF	TGTGCCAGCAGGGATGGGACTAGCGGGAGAAATTTTGACGAGACCCAGTACTTC
-	TRBV6-5	-	TRBJ2-3	CASIRAGFGYADTQYF	TGTGCCAGCATTAGGGCAGGGTTCGGATACGCAGATACGCAGTATTTT
-	TRBV5-1	-	TRBJ2-3	CASSLQSQGGDTQYF	TGCGCCAGCAGCTTGCAGTCCCAGGGGGGAGATACGCAGTATTTT
-	TRBV20-1	-	TRBJ2-2	CSASTVIGELFF	TGCAGTGCTAGTACGGTAATCGGGGAGCTGTTTTTT
-	TRBV25-1	-	TRBJ2-1	CASSARDLHNEQFF	TGTGCCAGCAGTGCTCGGGACCTACACAATGAGCAGTTCTTC
TRBD2	TRBV12-3/TRBV12-4	many	TRBJ2-1	CASRRTSGSSYNEQFF	TGTGCCAGCAGACGGACTAGCGGGAGCTCCTACAATGAGCAGTTCTTC
TRBD2	TRBV5-1	many	TRBJ2-1	CASSPFAPTTSGAYNEQFF	TGCGCCAGCAGCCCTTTCGCCCCTACGACTAGCGGGGCCTACAATGAGCAGTTCTTC
-	TRBV7-7	-	TRBJ1-1	CASSTDFNTEAFF	TGTGCTAGCAGCACGGACTTTAACACTGAAGCTTTCTTT